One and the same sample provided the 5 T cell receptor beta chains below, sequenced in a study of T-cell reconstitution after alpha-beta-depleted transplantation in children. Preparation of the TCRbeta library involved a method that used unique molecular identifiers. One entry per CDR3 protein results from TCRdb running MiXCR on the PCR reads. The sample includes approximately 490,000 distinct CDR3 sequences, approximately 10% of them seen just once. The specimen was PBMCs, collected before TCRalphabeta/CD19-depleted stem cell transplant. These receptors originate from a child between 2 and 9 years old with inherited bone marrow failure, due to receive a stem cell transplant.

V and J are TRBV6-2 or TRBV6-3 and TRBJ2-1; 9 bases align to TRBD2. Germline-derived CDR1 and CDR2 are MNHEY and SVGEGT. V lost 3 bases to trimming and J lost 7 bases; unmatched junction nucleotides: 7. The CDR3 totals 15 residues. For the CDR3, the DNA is TGTGCCAGCAGTTATCGCGGGAGGGCCGAAAATGAGCAGTTCTTC. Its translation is CASSYRGRAENEQFF.

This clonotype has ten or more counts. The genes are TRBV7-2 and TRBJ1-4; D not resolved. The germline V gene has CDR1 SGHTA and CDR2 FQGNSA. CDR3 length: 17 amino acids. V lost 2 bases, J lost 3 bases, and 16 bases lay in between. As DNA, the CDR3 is TGTGCCAGCAGCTTAATAGGCGTCACTTGGTCTAATGAAAAACTGTTTTTT. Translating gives CASSLIGVTWSNEKLFF.

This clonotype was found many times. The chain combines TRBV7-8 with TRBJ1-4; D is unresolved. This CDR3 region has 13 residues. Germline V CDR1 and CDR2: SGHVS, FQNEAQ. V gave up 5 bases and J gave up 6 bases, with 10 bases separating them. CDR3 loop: CASSAASYEKLFF. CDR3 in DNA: TGTGCCAGCAGCGCCGCCAGTTATGAAAAACTGTTTTTT.

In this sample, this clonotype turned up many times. CDR3 DNA sequence: TGCAGTGCTAGTGCGTTTAGGGCATATGGCTACACCTTC. Its translation is CSASAFRAYGYTF. The chain couples TRBV20-1 to TRBJ1-2; D not certain. This CDR3 spans 13 amino acids. Looked up from germline, CDR1 is DFQATT and CDR2 is SNEGSKA (reference sequence). Trimming stripped 3 bases from V and 5 bases from J, with 13 bases between.

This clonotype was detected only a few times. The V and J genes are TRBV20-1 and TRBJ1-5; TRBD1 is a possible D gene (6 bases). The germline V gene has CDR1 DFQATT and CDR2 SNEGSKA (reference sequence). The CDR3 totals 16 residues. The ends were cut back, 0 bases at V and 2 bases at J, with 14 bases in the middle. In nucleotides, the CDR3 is TGCAGTGCTAGAGATCTGAGGGGGGCGGGCAATCAGCCCCAGCATTTT. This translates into CSARDLRGAGNQPQHF.